The clone carrying this TCR beta chain was seen only a few times. No antigen is known for it. For TCRbeta, the library was prepared with unique molecular identifiers. TCRdb passed the PCR reads through MiXCR, listing each CDR3 protein once. The sample carries about 900,000 distinct CDR3 sequences, around 30% recorded once. This specimen comes from a study of T-cell reconstitution after alpha-beta-depleted transplantation in children. Whole-study results and caveats: Several hundred rapidly expanded clones from non-depleted graft cells reportedly supplied alpha-beta T cells about two months post-transplant. Elevated TCRbeta diversity at day 60 was traced, in some patients, to surviving recipient T cells and thymic progenitors. One year post-transplant, T-cell counts and diversity were largely derived from T cells produced anew.

CDR3 size: 12 residues. Trimming stripped 5 bases from V and 5 bases from J, with 12 bases between. Germline V lookup: CDR1 DFQATT, CDR2 SNEGSKA (reference sequence). The V and J genes are TRBV20-1 and TRBJ1-1; TRBD1 might be the D (5 bases). Sequenced material: PBMCs, mostly from graft donor cells, taken 360 days after TCRalphabeta/CD19-depleted stem cell transplant. The source of this sequence is a boy under two years old who had a stem cell transplant for SCID, so the T cells may come from the graft donor. The CDR3 spells CSAVRESTEAFF. CDR3 DNA: TGCAGTGCTGTCAGGGAATCGACTGAAGCTTTCTTT.